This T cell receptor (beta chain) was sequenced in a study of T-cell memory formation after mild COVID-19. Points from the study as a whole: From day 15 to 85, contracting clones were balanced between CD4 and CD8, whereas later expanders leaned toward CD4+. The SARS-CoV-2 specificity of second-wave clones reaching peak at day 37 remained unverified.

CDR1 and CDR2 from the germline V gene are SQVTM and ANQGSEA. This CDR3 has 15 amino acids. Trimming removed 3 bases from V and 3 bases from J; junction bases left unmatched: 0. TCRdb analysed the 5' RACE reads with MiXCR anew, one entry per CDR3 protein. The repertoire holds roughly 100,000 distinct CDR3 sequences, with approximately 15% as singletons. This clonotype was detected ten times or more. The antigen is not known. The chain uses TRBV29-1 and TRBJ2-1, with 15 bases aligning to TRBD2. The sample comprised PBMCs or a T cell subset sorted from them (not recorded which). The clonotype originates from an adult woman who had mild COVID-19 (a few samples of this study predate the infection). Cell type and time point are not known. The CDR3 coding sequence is TGCAGCGTTGAGGGACTAGCGGGAGGCTACAATGAGCAGTTCTTC. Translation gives CSVEGLAGGYNEQFF.